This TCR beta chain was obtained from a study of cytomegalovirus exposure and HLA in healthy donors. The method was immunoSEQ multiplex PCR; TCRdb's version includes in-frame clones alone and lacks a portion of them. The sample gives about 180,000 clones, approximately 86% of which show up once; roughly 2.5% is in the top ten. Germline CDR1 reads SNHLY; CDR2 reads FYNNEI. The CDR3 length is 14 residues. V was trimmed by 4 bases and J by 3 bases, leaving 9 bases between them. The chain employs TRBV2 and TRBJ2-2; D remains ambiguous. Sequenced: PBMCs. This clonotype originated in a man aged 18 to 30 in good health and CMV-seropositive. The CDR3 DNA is TGTGCCAGCAGTGCTAAGGCGGACACCGGGGAGCTGTTTTTT. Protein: CASSAKADTGELFF. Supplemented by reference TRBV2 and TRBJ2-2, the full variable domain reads EPEVTQTPSHQVTQMGQEVILRCVPISNHLYFYWYRQILGQKVEFLVSFYNNEISEKSEIFDDQFSVERPDGSNFTLKIRSTKLEDSAMYFCASSAKADTGELFFGEGSRLTVL.